These T cell receptor beta chains were read from a single sample in a study of T-cell memory formation after mild COVID-19. TCRdb ran MiXCR on the 5' RACE reads and lists one entry per CDR3 protein. The table has 280,000 or so distinct CDR3 sequences, more than 15% seen once. Specimen: PBMCs or a T cell subset sorted from them (not recorded which). The origin of the receptors is a man younger than 30 who had mild COVID-19 (a few samples of this study predate the infection). Cell type and time point are not known. Both conserved end residues are part of each CDR3. A D gene is named only where the DNA matches it firmly. Some rows have no size entry. The others give once, few or many, or a class for an expanded clone.

CDR3nt	CDR3aa	v_gene	d_gene	len	abundance	j_gene
TGCAGTGCCGACCCGGGTCTGAGTGGAAACACCATATATTTT	CSADPGLSGNTIYF	TRBV20-1	-	14	-	TRBJ1-3
TGTGCCAGCAGCCAAGGAGGAGCCTCGGGGGGCTACACCTTC	CASSQGGASGGYTF	TRBV4-2	-	14	few	TRBJ1-2
TGTGCCAGCAGCACGTCTAGCGGGGGAAACTACAATGAGCAGTTCTTC	CASSTSSGGNYNEQFF	TRBV7-3	TRBD2	16	-	TRBJ2-1
TGTGCCAGCAGTCTCCGCCAGCGGGGGGGAGATAGCACAGATACGCAGTATTTT	CASSLRQRGGDSTDTQYF	TRBV27	TRBD2	18	few	TRBJ2-3
TGTGCGATCGGACAGGGATATTACGAGCAGTACTTC	CAIGQGYYEQYF	TRBV6-1	TRBD1	12	-	TRBJ2-7
TGTGCCAGCAGCTTAGTGCCTTTCGCTAGCACAGATACGCAGTATTTT	CASSLVPFASTDTQYF	TRBV7-6	-	16	-	TRBJ2-3
TGCGCCAGCAGCCAAGATCTCATAGGAGGGGTGAGCACTGAAGCTTTCTTT	CASSQDLIGGVSTEAFF	TRBV4-3	-	17	-	TRBJ1-1
TGCAGTGCTAGAGACCGGGACGTGAATCAGCCCCAGCATTTT	CSARDRDVNQPQHF	TRBV20-1	-	14	-	TRBJ1-5
TGCGCCAGCAGCTTTCGCCGGGACGGACAAGAGACCCAGTACTTC	CASSFRRDGQETQYF	TRBV5-1	-	15	-	TRBJ2-5
TGTGCCAGCATCTTCGATTGGGGGCTCACCGGGGAGCTGTTTTTT	CASIFDWGLTGELFF	TRBV5-5	-	15	few	TRBJ2-2
TGTGCCAGCATCCGACTAGCGGGGGATTACAATGAGCAGTTCTTC	CASIRLAGDYNEQFF	TRBV7-9	TRBD2	15	few	TRBJ2-1
TGTGCCAGCAGCTTAGTGACAGCGGCGGATACGCAGTATTTT	CASSLVTAADTQYF	TRBV11-2	-	14	-	TRBJ2-3
TGTGCCAGCAGCAGGACAGGGGGGTATGGCGAGCAGTACTTC	CASSRTGGYGEQYF	TRBV6-2/TRBV6-3	TRBD1	14	-	TRBJ2-7
TGTGCCTGGAGCGAACAGGGGGAGACCCAGTACTTC	CAWSEQGETQYF	TRBV30	TRBD1	12	-	TRBJ2-5
TGTGCCAGCAGCTTATGGGGAGGGGGAATGGATTCACCCCTCCACTTT	CASSLWGGGMDSPLHF	TRBV5-6	-	16	-	TRBJ1-6
TGTGCCAGCAGTTTGGACGGAACGAACACCGGGGAGCTGTTTTTT	CASSLDGTNTGELFF	TRBV12-3/TRBV12-4	-	15	few	TRBJ2-2
TGTGCCAGCAGCTTTGTGTTAAGCACAGATACGCAGTATTTT	CASSFVLSTDTQYF	TRBV7-9	-	14	many	TRBJ2-3
TGTGCCAGCAGCTATGCCGGGACAGGGGACACAGATACGCAGTATTTT	CASSYAGTGDTDTQYF	TRBV13	TRBD1	16	-	TRBJ2-3
TGTGCCAGCAGCCCGGGACTAGTGGCCTACAATGAGCAGTTCTTC	CASSPGLVAYNEQFF	TRBV7-9	TRBD2	15	-	TRBJ2-1
TGTGCCAGCAGCTCAATGGACCGATCCTACGAGCAGTACTTC	CASSSMDRSYEQYF	TRBV7-2	-	14	few	TRBJ2-7
TGCAGTGCTAGACACCCTACGACACTCACCGGGGAGCTGTTTTTT	CSARHPTTLTGELFF	TRBV20-1	-	15	many	TRBJ2-2
TGTGCCAGCAGGACTAGCGGGGTGAGGAATGAGCAGTTCTTC	CASRTSGVRNEQFF	TRBV3-1	TRBD2	14	few	TRBJ2-1
TGTGCCAGCAGCTTCGGACCAGGGGGCCCAGATACGCAGTATTTT	CASSFGPGGPDTQYF	TRBV7-3	TRBD1	15	few	TRBJ2-3
TGTGCCAGCAGCCAAGAGGTGCAATCCACCGGGGAGCTGTTTTTT	CASSQEVQSTGELFF	TRBV4-2	-	15	many	TRBJ2-2
TGTGCCAGCTCTAGGGGATGGGGCAATGAGCAGTTCTTC	CASSRGWGNEQFF	TRBV6-2/TRBV6-3	-	13	-	TRBJ2-1
TGCGCCAGCAGCTCGGGGGTACCAGATACGCAGTATTTT	CASSSGVPDTQYF	TRBV5-1	-	13	many	TRBJ2-3
TGTGCCAGCAGCTTGGGACCGGGGGAGCAAGAGACCCAGTACTTC	CASSLGPGEQETQYF	TRBV7-6	-	15	few	TRBJ2-5
TGCAGTGCTTGGTTCTATAACACTGAAGCTTTCTTT	CSAWFYNTEAFF	TRBV20-1	-	12	-	TRBJ1-1
TGTGCCAGCAGCTTCGAGCGCGGGGTGGTGGAAGATACGCAGTATTTT	CASSFERGVVEDTQYF	TRBV11-1	-	16	few	TRBJ2-3
TGCGCCAGCAGCCAGCAGGGGGTAGTATACGATGAGCAGTTCTTC	CASSQQGVVYDEQFF	TRBV4-1	TRBD1	15	-	TRBJ2-1
TGTGCCAGCAGATTAGGTCCCCGGGACTATGGCTACACCTTC	CASRLGPRDYGYTF	TRBV7-2	-	14	-	TRBJ1-2
TGCGCCAGCAGCCGTAGCGTGGGGCGGGGGGTTGAGACCCAGTACTTC	CASSRSVGRGVETQYF	TRBV4-3	TRBD2	16	-	TRBJ2-5
TGTGCCAGTAGTATCTCGGGCAACACTGAAGCTTTCTTT	CASSISGNTEAFF	TRBV19	-	13	few	TRBJ1-1
TGTGCCAGCAGCTTAAGACAGCGCTCTGGAAACACCATATATTTT	CASSLRQRSGNTIYF	TRBV7-2	-	15	-	TRBJ1-3
TGTGCCAGCAGTTACTCGTTGGAGAGGGAATACAATGAGCAGTTCTTC	CASSYSLEREYNEQFF	TRBV6-2/TRBV6-3	-	16	-	TRBJ2-1
TGTGCCAGTACCCCCAGTGTTTGGCTGAGCACTGAAGCTTTCTTT	CASTPSVWLSTEAFF	TRBV19	-	15	few	TRBJ1-1
TGTGCCAGCACCCCCGAAGGGGAAGAGACCCAGTACTTC	CASTPEGEETQYF	TRBV28	-	13	-	TRBJ2-5
TGTGCCAGCAGCTTAGATCTTGGCTCAGGAAACACCATATATTTT	CASSLDLGSGNTIYF	TRBV7-9	-	15	-	TRBJ1-3
TGTGCCAGCAGTAATTACGGCTACGAGCAGTACTTC	CASSNYGYEQYF	TRBV12-3/TRBV12-4	-	12	-	TRBJ2-7
TGTGCCAGCAGTTACGGAGGGACAGGATATGGCTACACCTTC	CASSYGGTGYGYTF	TRBV6-5	TRBD1	14	-	TRBJ1-2
TGTGCCAGCAGTGAAGGGTCTAGCGGTTACACCGGGGAGCTGTTTTTT	CASSEGSSGYTGELFF	TRBV6-1	TRBD2	16	few	TRBJ2-2
TGTGCCAGCAGTTCTCCCAACTCTGGAAACACCATATATTTT	CASSSPNSGNTIYF	TRBV12-3/TRBV12-4	-	14	-	TRBJ1-3
TGCGCCAGCAGCCAAGATTCCAGCGGAGGTTACAATGAGCAGTTCTTC	CASSQDSSGGYNEQFF	TRBV4-3	-	16	many	TRBJ2-1
TGTGCCAGCGGGAGGGGTACCTATGGCTACACCTTC	CASGRGTYGYTF	TRBV7-9	-	12	-	TRBJ1-2
TGTGCCAGCAGCCCTACGGGGCTGACCGGGGAGCTGTTTTTT	CASSPTGLTGELFF	TRBV7-3	-	14	many	TRBJ2-2
TGTGCCAGCAGTACCAGTCCAAATCAGCCCCAGCATTTT	CASSTSPNQPQHF	TRBV12-3/TRBV12-4	-	13	-	TRBJ1-5